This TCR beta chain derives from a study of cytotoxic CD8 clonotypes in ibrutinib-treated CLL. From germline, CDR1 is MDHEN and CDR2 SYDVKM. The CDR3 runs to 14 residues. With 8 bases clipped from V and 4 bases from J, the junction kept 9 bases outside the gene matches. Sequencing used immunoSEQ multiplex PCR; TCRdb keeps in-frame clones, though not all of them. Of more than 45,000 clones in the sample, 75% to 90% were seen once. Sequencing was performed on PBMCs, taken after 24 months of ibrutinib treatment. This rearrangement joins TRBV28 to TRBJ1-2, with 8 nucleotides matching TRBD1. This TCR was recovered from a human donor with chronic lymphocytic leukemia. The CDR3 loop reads CASLPGDRIYGYTF. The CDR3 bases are TGTGCCAGCCTCCCAGGGGACAGGATCTATGGCTACACCTTC.